The 30 T cell receptor beta chains presented below share a single source sample, sequenced in a study of blood T cell repertoires in COVID-19. Repertoires were generated with immunoSEQ multiplex PCR, while TCRdb's copy carries only in-frame clones and drops some. This sample yields just over 650,000 clones, of which more than 80% are seen a single time; 0.2% to 0.3% belongs to the top ten. Sequencing was performed on peripheral blood. The source of these receptors is a woman between 18 and 30 years old with acute or convalescent COVID-19.

This clone was detected only once. This chain uses TRBV7-2 with TRBJ2-5, with a weak D call TRBD1 (6 bases). This CDR3 contains 14 residues. Germline V CDR1 and CDR2: SGHTA, FQGNSA. Trimming left V 2 bases short and J 5 bases short, with 12 bases between. The CDR3 nucleotides are TGTGCCAGCAGCTTATTGCAGGGGTACGAGACCCAGTACTTC. It encodes CASSLLQGYETQYF.

The rearrangement uses TRBV5-5 and TRBJ2-2; tentative D call: TRBD2 (6 bases). V was trimmed by 4 bases and J by 8 bases, leaving 12 bases between them. The germline V gene encodes CDR1 SGHKS and CDR2 YYEKEE (reference sequence). The CDR3 is 13 residues long. The CDR3 DNA follows: TGTGCCAGCAGCCCTCCAAGCGGGGGGGAGCTGTTTTTT. This encodes CASSPPSGGELFF.

This clone was observed once. V is TRBV6-5 and J is TRBJ1-2; no firm D call. Germline lookup yields CDR1 MNHEY and CDR2 SVGAGI. This CDR3 has 13 residues. V gave up 2 bases and J gave up 2 bases, with 6 bases separating them. CDR3 loop: CASSYHQNYGYTF. The CDR3 coding sequence is TGTGCCAGCAGTTACCACCAGAACTATGGCTACACCTTC.

The rearrangement uses TRBV6-5 and TRBJ2-1, with TRBD1 matching over 10 bases. This CDR3 contains 13 residues. V dropped 11 bases and J dropped 8; count of bases not matched to a gene: 9. Per germline, CDR1 MNHEY and CDR2 SVGAGI. CDR3 coding DNA: TGTGCCGCCTGGGGGACAGGGGTCCATGAGCAGTTCTTC. This translates into CAAWGTGVHEQFF.

The CDR3 sequence is CASSGDRGTQFF. In DNA, the CDR3 is TGTGCCAGCAGTGGGGACAGGGGAACTCAGTTCTTC. The chain recombines TRBV9 with TRBJ2-1; 10 bases match TRBD1. V shed 5 bases and J 13 bases; nucleotides not matched to a gene: 6. Germline V lookup: CDR1 SGDLS, CDR2 YYNGEE. The CDR3 contains 12 residues.

The rearrangement joins TRBV5-1 to TRBJ1-6; tentative D call: TRBD1 (5 bases). The CDR3 runs 12 residues. Germline assignment: CDR1 SGHRS and CDR2 YFSETQ. V was shortened by 4 bases and J by 14 bases, with 13 bases between the two germline ends. The CDR3: CASSPLGGALHF. In DNA form, the CDR3 reads TGCGCCAGCAGCCCCTTAGGAGGGGCCCTCCACTTT.

This clone appeared once. The chain links TRBV3-1 (or the pseudogene TRBV3-2) to TRBJ1-4; 10 bases match TRBD1. Germline values: CDR1 LGHDT, CDR2 YNNKEL (reference sequence). V lost 5 bases to trimming and J lost 7 bases; unmatched junction nucleotides: 7. CDR3 length: 15 amino acids. CDR3 region: CASSATGQGSEKLFF. In nucleotides, the CDR3 is TGTGCCAGCAGCGCCACGGGACAGGGGAGTGAAAAACTGTTTTTT.

The CDR3 nucleotides read TGTGCCAGCAGTTTCCATGGGAGTCAGCCCCAGCATTTT. Translating it yields CASSFHGSQPQHF. The chain has TRBV27 and TRBJ1-5, with unresolved D. Germline V lookup: CDR1 MNHEY, CDR2 SMNVEV (reference sequence). V was cut by 3 bases and J by 6 bases, with 9 bases left in between. The CDR3 runs 13 residues.

CDR3 nucleotides: TGCGCCAGCAGGGGTCCCGGGACAGGTTTGGAAGGCTACACCTTC. Translation gives CASRGPGTGLEGYTF. The V gene is TRBV10-1, the J gene TRBJ1-2; 8 nucleotides align to TRBD1. CDR3 length: 15 amino acids. V dropped 6 bases and J dropped 8; count of bases not matched to a gene: 14. In germline, CDR1 is WNHNN, CDR2 SYGVQD (reference sequence).

The rearrangement uses TRBV19 and TRBJ1-1, with 9 bases fitting TRBD1. The CDR3 is made up of 15 amino acids. Germline CDR1 reads LNHDA; CDR2 reads SQIVND (reference sequence). J gave up 6 bases and V 5 bases, and 10 bases lay outside the gene matches. CDR3 nucleotide sequence: TGTGCCAGTAGTCCATTGACAGGGGGAGTCCCTGAAGCTTTCTTT. This gives the protein CASSPLTGGVPEAFF.

CDR3 coding DNA: TGTGCCAGCACCCCAGGGGCCCCGAGCACTGAAGCTTTCTTT. It yields the protein CASTPGAPSTEAFF. V is TRBV6-5 and J is TRBJ1-1; tentatively, D is TRBD1 (6 bases). Trimming took off 7 bases at V and 4 bases at J, with 16 bases between the two ends. The V gene's germline CDR1 is MNHEY and CDR2 SVGAGI. The CDR3 is 14 residues long.

This chain connects TRBV19 to TRBJ1-5; D gene unclear. Between the trimmed V and J ends, which lost 3 bases and 0 bases, there was a span of 12 bases. This CDR3 has 16 amino acids. Per germline, CDR1 LNHDA and CDR2 SQIVND (reference sequence). CDR3 sequence reads: CASSIRVYYSNQPQHF. The CDR3 DNA reads TGTGCCAGTAGTATTCGGGTATACTATAGCAATCAGCCCCAGCATTTT.

This clone showed up just once. The chain links TRBV25-1 to TRBJ1-2, with D possibly being TRBD1 (5 bases). The V end lost 5 bases, the J end lost 4 bases, and 14 bases lay between the germline ends. Looked up from germline, CDR1 is MGHDK and CDR2 is SYGVNS. The CDR3 extends over 14 amino acids. The CDR3 coding sequence is TGTGCCAGCAGTACCGCAGGGCGTGTCTATGGCTACACCTTC. Translation: CASSTAGRVYGYTF.

This clone was picked up a small number of times. The chain has TRBV27 and TRBJ1-5, with D hard to call. The CDR3 extends over 14 amino acids. The V gene lost 7 bases and the J gene lost 0 bases, with 10 bases spanning the gap. CDR1 MNHEY and CDR2 SMNVEV come from the germline V gene (reference sequence). DNA of the CDR3: TGTGCCAGCACTCCAGGTAATAGCAATCAGCCCCAGCATTTT. It is translated as CASTPGNSNQPQHF.

This clone was counted between two and nine times. This chain joins TRBV21-1 and TRBJ1-2. TRBV21-1 is a pseudogene segment. The CDR3 length is 14 residues. The CDR3 region is CASSKRRLVLGYTF. CDR3 DNA sequence: TGTGCCAGCAGCAAACGGCGGCTGGTACTAGGCTACACCTTC.

The chain has TRBV4-1 and TRBJ1-6; TRBD1 matches at 8 bases. The J segment lost 5 bases and the V segment lost 1 base, leaving 7 bases of the junction unmatched. The CDR3 runs to 17 residues. Germline CDR1 is MGHRA and CDR2 is YSYEKL. The CDR3 sequence: CASSQGNRQGNNSPLHF. CDR3 in DNA: TGCGCCAGCAGCCAAGGCAACCGACAGGGGAATAATTCACCCCTCCACTTT.

In this sample, this clone turned up a few times. The chain links TRBV10-1 to TRBJ2-2, with D possibly matching TRBD2 (6 bases). This CDR3 comprises 17 residues. Trimming removed 8 bases from V and 5 bases from J, with 24 bases in between. The germline V gene has CDR1 WNHNN and CDR2 SYGVQD (reference sequence). The DNA of the CDR3 is TGCGCCAGCGTCTCACCTGGGCGGGGTAAGTCGACCGGGGAGCTGTTTTTT. Translated, it gives CASVSPGRGKSTGELFF.

V gene TRBV6-5 combines with J gene TRBJ1-1, with a possible D match to TRBD1 (5 bases). The V end lost 6 bases, the J end lost 0 bases, and 8 bases lay between the germline ends. Germline V gene sequence: CDR1 MNHEY, CDR2 SVGAGI. The CDR3 is made up of 13 amino acids. The CDR3 DNA follows: TGTGCCAGCAGCCGACAGTTGAACACTGAAGCTTTCTTT. The encoded protein is CASSRQLNTEAFF.

The chain recombines TRBV9 with TRBJ1-2; D gene ambiguous. Germline values: CDR1 SGDLS, CDR2 YYNGEE. V was trimmed by 4 bases and J by 4 bases, leaving 5 bases between them. The length of the CDR3 is 11 residues. CDR3 sequence (DNA): TGTGCCAGCAGCATCGGCTATGGCTACACCTTC. This gives the protein CASSIGYGYTF.

This sequence joins TRBV6-5 and TRBJ1-5, with TRBD1 as a possible D gene (5 bases). Trimming removed 5 bases at V and 4 bases at J, with 12 bases between. The CDR3 extends over 14 amino acids. Germline CDR1 reads MNHEY; CDR2 reads SVGAGI. The chain's CDR3 is CASSISGENQPQHF. The CDR3 DNA reads TGTGCCAGCAGTATCTCGGGGGAAAATCAGCCCCAGCATTTT.

The gene calls are TRBV2 and TRBJ2-7, with 9 nucleotides matching TRBD1. The germline V gene has CDR1 SNHLY and CDR2 FYNNEI. V lost 8 bases to trimming and J lost 4 bases; unmatched junction nucleotides: 6. The CDR3 consists of 13 residues. The CDR3 DNA sequence: TGTGCCAGCCAAAACAGGGGGCTTTACGAGCAGTACTTC. Amino acids: CASQNRGLYEQYF.

The chain recombines TRBV2 with TRBJ1-4; D perhaps matches TRBD1 (5 bases). Germline V gene data show CDR1 as SNHLY and CDR2 as FYNNEI. The germline V and J ends were trimmed by 3 bases and 3 bases, with 8 bases remaining between them. The CDR3 is 14 amino acids. The CDR3 DNA reads TGTGCCAGCAGTGACAGGGCTGCTAATGAAAAACTGTTTTTT. The encoded protein is CASSDRAANEKLFF.

In DNA, the CDR3 is TGTGCCAGCAGCTTAGGCAGGGGCTTCTACGAGCAGTACTTC. Its translation is CASSLGRGFYEQYF. V gene TRBV7-8 combines with J gene TRBJ2-7; possible D gene TRBD1, 6 bases. This CDR3 region has 14 residues. Germline values: CDR1 SGHVS, CDR2 FQNEAQ. The V gene lost 1 base and the J gene lost 3 bases, with 10 bases spanning the gap.

V gene TRBV30 combines with J gene TRBJ1-2; 8 bases agree with TRBD1. Germline values: CDR1 GTSNPN, CDR2 SVGIG (reference sequence). V shed 1 base and J 1 base; nucleotides not matched to a gene: 11. The CDR3 has 17 amino acids. CDR3: CAWSGSVDRGGNYGYTF. DNA of the CDR3: TGTGCCTGGAGTGGATCCGTCGACAGGGGAGGTAACTATGGCTACACCTTC. The full variable domain, its missing parts supplied by reference TRBV30 and TRBJ1-2, is SQTIHQWPATLVQPVGSPLSLECTVEGTSNPNLYWYRQAAGRGLQLLFYSVGIGQISSEVPQNLSASRPQDRQFILSSKKLLLSDSGFYLCAWSGSVDRGGNYGYTFGSGTRLTVV.

The chain recombines TRBV2 with TRBJ1-2, with D perhaps TRBD1 (5 bases). The CDR3 spans 13 residues. Germline CDR1 SNHLY, CDR2 FYNNEI. The ends were cut back, 6 bases at V and 7 bases at J, with 15 bases in the middle. The CDR3 loop is CASSSDTGGGYTF. CDR3 nucleotides: TGTGCCAGCAGCTCCGACACGGGGGGTGGCTACACCTTC.

The chain is built from TRBV6-5 and TRBJ1-2; a weak D match, TRBD1 (5 bases). V lost 4 bases to trimming and J lost 3 bases, with 15 bases between them. Germline CDR1 and CDR2: MNHEY and SVGAGI. This CDR3 contains 15 residues. CDR3 in amino acids: CASSSGHLTDYGYTF. CDR3 sequence (DNA): TGTGCCAGCAGTTCAGGACACCTCACGGACTATGGCTACACCTTC.

V is TRBV4-2 and J is TRBJ2-7; 9 bases map to TRBD1. Trimming removed 0 bases from V and 3 bases from J; junction bases left unmatched: 6. The CDR3 covers 16 residues. The V gene's germline CDR1 is LGHNA and CDR2 YNFKEQ. This CDR3 reads CASSQDLETGGYEQYF. Written as DNA, the CDR3 is TGTGCCAGCAGCCAAGATTTAGAGACAGGGGGCTACGAGCAGTACTTC.

This rearrangement joins TRBV9 to TRBJ2-7; 7 positions match TRBD1. V lost 4 bases and J lost 0; bases outside the gene matches: 7. The length of the CDR3 is 15 residues. Looked up from germline, CDR1 is SGDLS and CDR2 is YYNGEE. The CDR3 DNA sequence: TGTGCCAGCAGCCCCGGGACAGCGAGCTCCTACGAGCAGTACTTC. Encoded protein: CASSPGTASSYEQYF.

This chain links TRBV7-2 with TRBJ2-7; TRBD2 is a possible D gene (5 bases). The length of the CDR3 is 16 residues. CDR1 and CDR2 (germline): SGHTA, FQGNSA. Trimming removed 2 bases from V and 7 bases from J, with 21 bases in between. CDR3 sequence: CASSLPPRGPRGEQYF. CDR3 nucleotides: TGTGCCAGCAGCTTACCCCCACGTGGACCCCGCGGGGAGCAGTACTTC. The entire variable domain, with the rest obtained from reference TRBV7-2 and TRBJ2-7, is as follows: GAGVSQSPSNKVTEKGKDVELRCDPISGHTALYWYRQSLGQGLEFLIYFQGNSAPDKSGLPSDRFSAERTGGSVSTLTIQRTQQEDSAVYLCASSLPPRGPRGEQYFGPGTRLTVT.

The rearrangement links TRBV19 to TRBJ1-6; D perhaps matches TRBD1 (5 bases). The germline CDR1 and CDR2 sequences are LNHDA and SQIVND (reference sequence). V gave up 7 bases and J gave up 9 bases, with 25 bases separating them. This CDR3 is 17 amino acids long. CDR3 DNA sequence: TGTGCCAGTAATCCCGGCGGGACCCCTGGAGGCCTTTCACCCCTCCACTTT. Amino acids: CASNPGGTPGGLSPLHF.